This is a list of T cell receptor beta chains from one sample in a study of T cells after yellow fever vaccination. TCRdb redid the calling of the 5' RACE reads with MiXCR, one entry per CDR3 protein. The data show about 240,000 distinct CDR3 sequences, 3.6% seen once. This material consisted of PBMCs, taken 15 days after the yellow fever booster vaccination. These receptors were taken from a man in his late teens or twenties who received the YFV17D yellow fever vaccine. CDR3s include the opening cysteine and the closing phenylalanine or tryptophan. Fields, in order: clone size, D gene, J gene, V gene, CDR3 protein, CDR3 DNA. D genes are given only for firm matches. Clone size is shown for a subset of rows, as once, few, many or a class of expanded clone.

many	TRBD1	TRBJ1-1	TRBV2	CASIQGELNTEAFF	TGTGCCAGCATCCAGGGGGAACTGAACACTGAAGCTTTCTTT
many	TRBD2	TRBJ2-3	TRBV4-2	CASSLTGGAETDTQYF	TGTGCCAGCAGCCTAACCGGGGGGGCCGAGACAGATACGCAGTATTTT
many	NA	TRBJ1-4	TRBV5-4	CASSLGETDEKLFF	TGTGCCAGCAGCCTGGGGGAGACTGATGAAAAACTGTTTTTT
many	NA	TRBJ2-1	TRBV15	CATSVRLGGNYNEQFF	TGTGCCACCAGCGTTCGGTTAGGCGGCAACTACAATGAGCAGTTCTTC
many	NA	TRBJ1-2	TRBV7-8	CASSLGTASGHGYTF	TGTGCCAGCAGCTTAGGAACAGCATCGGGGCATGGCTACACCTTC
many	NA	TRBJ2-6	TRBV7-3	CASSLQGPGANVLTF	TGTGCCAGCAGCCTCCAGGGCCCTGGGGCCAACGTCCTGACTTTC
NA	NA	TRBJ1-6	TRBV5-1	CASGRATDSPLHF	TGCGCCAGCGGTAGGGCGACTGATTCACCCCTCCACTTT
many	TRBD1	TRBJ1-6	TRBV12-3/TRBV12-4	CASSRQGRRKNSPLHF	TGTGCCAGCAGCCGACAGGGACGACGGAAAAATTCACCCCTCCACTTT
many	NA	TRBJ2-5	TRBV7-9	CASSLPLEGGRETQYF	TGTGCCAGCAGCTTACCCCTTGAGGGAGGACGGGAGACCCAGTACTTC
many	NA	TRBJ1-5	TRBV7-9	CASSYSEVGRELNQPQHF	TGTGCCAGCAGCTATAGTGAGGTTGGCCGGGAACTCAATCAGCCCCAGCATTTT
many	NA	TRBJ2-3	TRBV18	CASSPEGLGTDTQYF	TGTGCCAGCTCACCAGAGGGGTTAGGCACAGATACGCAGTATTTT
many	NA	TRBJ1-4	TRBV5-1	CASSQGWDEKLFF	TGCGCCAGCAGCCAGGGCTGGGATGAAAAACTGTTTTTT
NA	NA	TRBJ1-5	TRBV12-5	CASGLGLSNQPQHF	TGTGCTAGTGGTTTGGGCCTAAGCAATCAGCCCCAGCATTTT
many	NA	TRBJ2-1	TRBV6-4	CASSDGLGGYYEQFF	TGTGCCAGCAGTGACGGTTTGGGGGGCTACTATGAGCAGTTCTTC
many	TRBD1	TRBJ1-6	TRBV6-5	CASSRTGFQDSPLHF	TGTGCCAGCAGTAGGACAGGGTTCCAAGATTCACCCCTCCACTTT